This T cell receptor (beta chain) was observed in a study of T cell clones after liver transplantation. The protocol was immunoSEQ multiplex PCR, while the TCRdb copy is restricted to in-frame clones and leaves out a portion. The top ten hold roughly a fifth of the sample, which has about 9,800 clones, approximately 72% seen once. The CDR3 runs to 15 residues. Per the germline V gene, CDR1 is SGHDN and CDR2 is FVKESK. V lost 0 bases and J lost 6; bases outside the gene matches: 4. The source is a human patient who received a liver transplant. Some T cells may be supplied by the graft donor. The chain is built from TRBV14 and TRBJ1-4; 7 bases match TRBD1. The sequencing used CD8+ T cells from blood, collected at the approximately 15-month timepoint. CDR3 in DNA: TGTGCCAGCAGCCAAGAACTTACAGGGGATGAAAAACTGTTTTTT. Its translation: CASSQELTGDEKLFF.